One and the same sample provided the 8 T cell receptor beta chains below, sequenced in a study of blood T cell repertoires in COVID-19. Generated by immunoSEQ multiplex PCR, the TCRdb table keeps only in-frame clones and is missing some. Here the sample spans roughly 220,000 clones, 86% being singletons. The material sequenced was PBMCs or T cells enriched from blood (not recorded which). These TCRs come from a woman aged 40 to 50 with acute COVID-19.

The chain has TRBV9 and TRBJ2-7; 10 bases are a match to TRBD2. The V segment lost 3 bases and the J segment 2 bases; nucleotides outside the gene matches: 5. The CDR3 extends over 15 amino acids. The germline V gene has CDR1 SGDLS and CDR2 YYNGEE. The CDR3 DNA follows: TGTGCCAGCAGCGAGGGACTAGCGTCAACCTACGAGCAGTACTTC. It is translated as CASSEGLASTYEQYF.

The chain links TRBV27 to TRBJ1-5, with 9 bases fitting TRBD1. The CDR3 sequence is 18 residues long. With V trimmed by 6 bases and J by 4 bases, 16 bases remained unmatched. Germline loops: CDR1 MNHEY, CDR2 SMNVEV (reference sequence). DNA of the CDR3: TGTGCCAGCAGCCCAACCTTCCTTGACAGGGGGGTAAATCAGCCCCAGCATTTT. It translates to CASSPTFLDRGVNQPQHF.

The rearrangement uses TRBV2 and TRBJ1-1, with a possible D match to TRBD1 (6 bases). Deletions cut 3 bases from V and 2 bases from J, with 13 bases between. There are 15 residues in the CDR3. Germline-derived CDR1 and CDR2 are SNHLY and FYNNEI. This chain's CDR3 is CASSDPGTSNTEAFF. For the CDR3, the DNA is TGTGCCAGCAGTGACCCCGGGACATCTAACACTGAAGCTTTCTTT.

This clone came up once. The gene calls are TRBV4-1 and TRBJ1-5; D might be TRBD1 (6 bases). This CDR3 is 16 amino acids long. V was cut by 0 bases and J by 11 bases, with 20 bases left in between. Germline CDR1 reads MGHRA; CDR2 reads YSYEKL. This chain's CDR3 is CASSQDRFGGRGAQHF. DNA for the CDR3: TGCGCCAGCAGCCAAGACCGTTTCGGGGGGCGCGGGGCCCAGCATTTT.

V usage is TRBV18 and J usage is TRBJ1-2; maybe TRBD1 (6 bases). Trimming took 2 bases from V and 0 from J, leaving 16 bases between them. The CDR3 loop spans 17 amino acids. Germline assignment: CDR1 KGHSH and CDR2 LQKENI. The CDR3 region has the DNA TGTGCCAGCTCACCAGTAATGCGGACAGCAGCTAACTATGGCTACACCTTC. This translates into CASSPVMRTAANYGYTF.

The genes are TRBV4-3 and TRBJ1-3; weak D call: TRBD1 (5 bases). The germline V gene encodes CDR1 LGHNA and CDR2 YSLEER. V lost 4 bases and J lost 4, with 8 bases in between. The CDR3 runs 13 residues. The CDR3 here is CASSPRQGNTIYF. In DNA, the CDR3 is TGCGCCAGCAGCCCGAGACAGGGAAACACCATATATTTT.

In nucleotides, the CDR3 is TGTGCCAGTAGTATAGTAGGCAGCGGGGTAACCGAGCAGTACTTC. This gives the protein CASSIVGSGVTEQYF. The chain joins TRBV19 to TRBJ2-7; 7 bases are a match to TRBD2. V lost 1 base, J lost 6 bases, and 9 bases stayed unmatched. The CDR3 extends over 15 amino acids. Germline V CDR1 and CDR2: LNHDA, SQIVND (reference sequence).

As DNA, the CDR3 is TGTGCCAGCAGCCCCGTAGCGGGGGGAACCTTCGAAGAGACCCAGTACTTC. Amino acid sequence: CASSPVAGGTFEETQYF. The chain joins TRBV7-2 to TRBJ2-5; 10 nucleotides agree with TRBD2. In germline, CDR1 is SGHTA, CDR2 FQGNSA. V gave up 5 bases and J gave up 3 bases; unmatched junction bases: 12. The CDR3 is 17 amino acids.